A single T cell receptor beta chain is shown here with its context. The junction had 7 bases not matched to a gene; V was cut back by 6 bases and J by 6 bases. From germline, CDR1 is SQVTM and CDR2 ANQGSEA. The CDR3 is 14 amino acids. Using immunoSEQ multiplex PCR, the repertoire was profiled, and TCRdb retains in-frame clones only, with some absent. In the table there are fewer than 200,000 clones, approximately 90% of which are singletons. These data are taken from a study of T cell responses to AZD1222 COVID-19 vaccine. The specimen comprised peripheral blood, sampled 28 days after the second AZD1222 dose. V and J are TRBV29-1 and TRBJ2-1; TRBD1 matches at 11 bases. The sequence came from an adult who received the AZD1222 COVID-19 vaccine. This CDR3 is CSVPTGTGGNEQFF. The CDR3 DNA reads TGCAGCGTCCCAACCGGGACAGGGGGCAATGAGCAGTTCTTC.